The TCR beta chain described here comes from a study of cytomegalovirus exposure and HLA in healthy donors. The PCR made use of 60 Vbeta and 13 Jbeta primers. TCRdb's copy holds only in-frame clones and misses some; the assay was immunoSEQ multiplex PCR. The table lists fewer than 110,000 clones, 76% of them singletons. Sequencing was performed on PBMCs. This receptor was obtained from a man aged 40-49 years in good health and CMV-seronegative.

The CDR3 DNA reads TGTGCCAGCAGGAGGGACAACAATGAGCAGTTCTTC. This sequence encodes CASRRDNNEQFF. The chain couples TRBV6-6 to TRBJ2-1, with a tentative D call TRBD1 (6 bases). V lost 6 bases, J lost 5 bases, and 8 bases lay in between. CDR3 length: 12 residues. Germline CDR1 and CDR2: MNHNY and SVGAGI (reference sequence).